These 14 T cell receptor beta chains were all obtained from the same sample, sequenced in a study of shared clonotypes between healthy human individuals. In the naive CD8 group, cells lacked CD45RO and were positively selected for CCR7, so terminally differentiated effector memory CD45RA+ cells were left out. The repertoire was sequenced with immunoSEQ multiplex PCR; TCRdb's copy has only in-frame clones and lacks some. Among approximately 600,000 clones listed, about 95% were seen once. The sample taken for sequencing was naive CD8+ T cells sorted from blood. These receptors were collected from a woman younger than 45 in good health.

CDR3 nucleotides: TGTGCCAGCAGTTTGGGCACCGGAGGCAAAAACATTCAGTACTTC. This translates into CASSLGTGGKNIQYF. V is TRBV27 and J is TRBJ2-4, with a tentative D call TRBD2 (5 bases). V dropped 3 bases and J dropped 3 bases, with 12 bases sitting between them. The CDR3 is 15 residues long. The germline CDR1 and CDR2 sequences are MNHEY and SMNVEV (reference sequence).

The chain employs TRBV6-5 and TRBJ2-5; D gene unclear. Germline-derived CDR1 and CDR2 are MNHEY and SVGAGI. The CDR3 contains 12 residues. Deletions cut 7 bases from V and 0 bases from J, with 6 bases between. The CDR3 spells CASKPYQETQYF. CDR3 sequence (DNA): TGTGCCAGCAAGCCGTACCAAGAGACCCAGTACTTC.

This chain uses TRBV11-1 with TRBJ1-1; D not resolved. Trimming cost V 3 bases and J 5 bases, with 10 bases left between them. Germline V gene sequence: CDR1 SGHAT, CDR2 FQDESV (reference sequence). This CDR3 contains 13 residues. The CDR3 DNA reads as TGTGCCAGCAGCTTGAGTGAAGGAACTGAAGCTTTCTTT. It encodes CASSLSEGTEAFF.

The V and J genes are TRBV5-1 and TRBJ2-7, with TRBD1 identical over 8 bases. Germline lookup yields CDR1 SGHRS and CDR2 YFSETQ. The V gene end was trimmed by 0 bases and the J gene end by 7 bases; junction bases not matched to a gene: 15. The CDR3 is 17 amino acids. The CDR3 is CASSLGRTGTGILEQYF. The CDR3 DNA follows: TGCGCCAGCAGCTTGGGTCGGACCGGGACAGGTATATTAGAGCAGTACTTC.

The chain is built from TRBV15 and TRBJ1-5; a weak D match, TRBD1 (6 bases). The CDR3 is 21 residues long. Trimming removed 6 bases at V and 2 bases at J, with 32 bases between. CDR1 and CDR2 (germline): LNHNV, YYDKDF (reference sequence). CDR3 nucleotides: TGTGCCACCAGTAAGCACCCCCCAACAGGGTCTTCCCTGGACGGCAATCAGCCCCAGCATTTT. It specifies CATSKHPPTGSSLDGNQPQHF.

This chain connects TRBV6-5 to TRBJ2-7, with TRBD1 identical over 10 bases. This CDR3 spans 13 amino acids. V shed 8 bases and J 5 bases; nucleotides not matched to a gene: 6. CDR1 is MNHEY and CDR2 is SVGAGI in the germline V gene. The CDR3 DNA is TGTGCCAGCGGACAGGGGGGTATCCACGAGCAGTACTTC. It yields the protein CASGQGGIHEQYF.

J is TRBJ1-3 and V is TRBV14, with D possibly TRBD1 on 5 matching bases. Trimming stripped 8 bases from V and 0 bases from J, with 17 bases between. Germline values: CDR1 SGHDN, CDR2 FVKESK. The CDR3 spans 16 residues. The CDR3 here is CASRSGPYLSGNTIYF. In DNA, the CDR3 is TGTGCCAGCCGATCGGGGCCCTACCTCTCTGGAAACACCATATATTTT.

The chain has TRBV7-2 and TRBJ2-1; the match to TRBD1 covers 10 bases. The CDR3 extends over 15 amino acids. With 5 bases clipped from V and 6 bases from J, the junction kept 7 bases outside the gene matches. The germline V gene has CDR1 SGHTA and CDR2 FQGNSA. The CDR3: CASSPRTGGFNEQFF. DNA for the CDR3: TGTGCCAGCAGCCCACGGACAGGGGGTTTCAATGAGCAGTTCTTC.

The chain carries TRBV5-5 and TRBJ1-4, with D possibly TRBD1 on 5 matching bases. V gave up 4 bases and J gave up 8 bases, with 12 bases separating them. Germline CDR1 is SGHKS and CDR2 is YYEKEE (reference sequence). This CDR3 comprises 13 residues. CDR3 loop: CASSPFWGEKLFF. CDR3 nucleotide sequence: TGTGCCAGCAGCCCCTTTTGGGGGGAAAAACTGTTTTTT.

The rearrangement uses TRBV15 and TRBJ2-7; 8 bases match TRBD1. The germline V gene encodes CDR1 LNHNV and CDR2 YYDKDF (reference sequence). With V trimmed by 4 bases and J by 1 base, 3 bases remained unmatched. The CDR3 is 14 residues long. CDR3 DNA sequence: TGTGCCACCAGCATGGGGACAGGTTCCTACGAGCAGTACTTC. Translated: CATSMGTGSYEQYF.

The rearrangement joins TRBV4-1 to TRBJ1-5, with D perhaps matching TRBD1 (5 bases). Germline V gene sequence: CDR1 MGHRA, CDR2 YSYEKL. Trimming pared 0 bases from V and 6 bases from J, leaving 6 bases between. This CDR3 has 13 amino acids. For the CDR3, the DNA is TGCGCCAGCAGCCAAGACAGGGTTCAGCCCCAGCATTTT. It translates to CASSQDRVQPQHF.

This rearrangement joins TRBV7-9 to TRBJ2-7; 8 bases line up with TRBD2. Germline CDR1 is SEHNR and CDR2 is FQNEAQ (reference sequence). Germline trimming cut 1 base from V and 4 bases from J; bases unmatched to any gene: 6. CDR3 size: 15 residues. The CDR3, as DNA: TGTGCCAGCAGCTTAGAAGCGGCTAGCGGGTACGAGCAGTACTTC. Residues: CASSLEAASGYEQYF.

The chain carries TRBV27 and TRBJ2-7; 7 nucleotides align to TRBD2. Trimming removed 1 base from V and 6 bases from J; junction bases left unmatched: 3. The CDR3 extends over 13 amino acids. Germline loops: CDR1 MNHEY, CDR2 SMNVEV (reference sequence). The CDR3 loop reads CASSLYREAEQYF. In DNA form, the CDR3 reads TGTGCCAGCAGTTTATATCGGGAGGCCGAGCAGTACTTC.

The chain couples TRBV27 to TRBJ2-1; 11 nucleotides line up with TRBD2. The ends lost 5 bases at V and 0 bases at J; junction bases unmatched: 12. From germline, CDR1 is MNHEY and CDR2 SMNVEV (reference sequence). The CDR3 is made up of 19 amino acids. The CDR3 spells CASSPAPGLAVSSYNEQFF. CDR3 DNA: TGTGCCAGCAGTCCGGCGCCGGGACTAGCGGTGAGCTCCTACAATGAGCAGTTCTTC.